These 29 T cell receptor beta chains were all obtained from the same sample, sequenced in a study of cytomegalovirus exposure and HLA in healthy donors. PCR amplification relied on 60 Vbeta primers (plus 13 Jbeta primers). Assay: immunoSEQ multiplex PCR; the TCRdb copy retains only in-frame clones and omits some. In the table there are 90,000 or so clones, 75% to 85% of which are singletons. Sequencing was carried out using PBMCs. All receptors come from a man younger than 40 in good health and CMV-seropositive.

The chain carries TRBV30 and TRBJ1-6; no definite D call. Germline loops: CDR1 GTSNPN, CDR2 SVGIG (reference sequence). Trimming stripped 4 bases from V and 1 base from J, with 8 bases between. This CDR3 is 14 amino acids long. The CDR3 spells CAWMRQSYNSPLHF. The CDR3, as DNA: TGTGCCTGGATGAGGCAGTCCTATAATTCACCCCTCCACTTT.

The V call is TRBV30, the J call TRBJ2-5, with D perhaps TRBD1 (6 bases). V was clipped by 4 bases and J by 4 bases, with 10 bases between them. Looked up from germline, CDR1 is GTSNPN and CDR2 is SVGIG (reference sequence). The CDR3 extends over 12 amino acids. The CDR3 nucleotides read TGTGCCTGGACAGTAGGGGGAGAGACCCAGTACTTC. This encodes CAWTVGGETQYF.

The V call is TRBV10-1, the J call TRBJ2-7; no firm D call. Germline values: CDR1 WNHNN, CDR2 SYGVQD (reference sequence). Between the trimmed V and J ends, which lost 0 bases and 5 bases, there was a span of 8 bases. The CDR3 extends over 13 amino acids. For the CDR3, the DNA is TGCGCCAGCAGTGAGTCATTTGGCCACGAGCAGTACTTC. This encodes CASSESFGHEQYF.

The V and J genes are TRBV9 and TRBJ2-2; 10 positions match TRBD2. Germline V gene data show CDR1 as SGDLS and CDR2 as YYNGEE. This CDR3 has 19 residues. V trimming: 0 bases; J trimming: 5 bases; junction bases outside the gene matches: 13. Written as DNA, the CDR3 is TGTGCCAGCAGCGTAGAAGTAGCGGGAGGCCCGCCGGGAACCGGGGAGCTGTTTTTT. It specifies CASSVEVAGGPPGTGELFF.

The chain recombines TRBV15 with TRBJ2-5; D unresolved. The tail of the sequence fits TRBJ2-7 better, so the J call may be wrong. Germline V gene sequence: CDR1 LNHNV, CDR2 YYDKDF (reference sequence). There are 12 residues in the CDR3. The CDR3 bases are TGTGCCACCAGCACGGATTACTACGAGCAGTACTTC. Its translation is CATSTDYYEQYF.

The V and J genes are TRBV11-2 and TRBJ2-7; tentative D call: TRBD1 (7 bases). The CDR3 loop spans 12 amino acids. V lost 6 bases to trimming and J lost 3 bases, with 9 bases between them. The germline gives CDR1 SGHAT, CDR2 FQNNGV. DNA for the CDR3: TGTGCCAGCAGGCGGGACAGCTACGAGCAGTACTTC. Protein sequence: CASRRDSYEQYF.

The sample holds a few counts of this clone. V is TRBV19 and J is TRBJ1-1; no firm D call. CDR3 size: 15 residues. Germline CDR1 LNHDA, CDR2 SQIVND (reference sequence). Trimming took 5 bases from V and 1 from J, leaving 14 bases between them. CDR3 coding DNA: TGTGCCAGTAGTGTCACCGCTACAGCGAACACTGAAGCTTTCTTT. It translates to CASSVTATANTEAFF.

The rearrangement uses TRBV27 and TRBJ1-2; D is unresolved. The CDR3 loop spans 13 amino acids. Trimming removed 8 bases at V and 0 bases at J, with 10 bases between. Looked up from germline, CDR1 is MNHEY and CDR2 is SMNVEV (reference sequence). CDR3 coding DNA: TGTGCCAGCGGGCGGGAGTCTAACTATGGCTACACCTTC. Translated, it gives CASGRESNYGYTF.

The chain has TRBV19 and TRBJ2-3; D not resolved. Per the germline V gene, CDR1 is LNHDA and CDR2 is SQIVND (reference sequence). This CDR3 comprises 16 residues. Trimming took 2 bases from V and 0 from J, leaving 12 bases between them. The CDR3 spells CASSISPPGSTDTQYF. CDR3 nucleotide sequence: TGTGCCAGTAGTATAAGCCCCCCCGGGAGCACAGATACGCAGTATTTT.

Points on this clone: The sample holds other DNA sequences that translate to the same CDR3. The V call is TRBV14, the J call TRBJ2-7; 7 positions agree with TRBD1. V was pared by 5 bases and J by 2 bases, with 6 bases of the junction left unmatched. The CDR3 runs 14 residues. The germline gives CDR1 SGHDN, CDR2 FVKESK. DNA of the CDR3: TGTGCCAGCAGCTTGAACAGGGGAACCTACGAGCAGTACTTC. Translated: CASSLNRGTYEQYF.

This chain links TRBV28 with TRBJ1-1; D ambiguous. This CDR3 region has 16 residues. CDR1 MDHEN and CDR2 SYDVKM come from the germline V gene. The ends were cut back, 4 bases at V and 1 base at J, with 16 bases in the middle. The CDR3 region has the DNA TGTGCCAGCAGTTCCCGAGGGTTGGGAGAGAACACTGAAGCTTTCTTT. This translates into CASSSRGLGENTEAFF.

The chain uses TRBV5-8 and TRBJ1-4; 7 bases match TRBD1. This CDR3 has 16 amino acids. Germline V gene lookup returns CDR1 SGHTS and CDR2 YDEGEE. The V segment lost 0 bases and the J segment 7 bases; nucleotides outside the gene matches: 9. For the CDR3, the DNA is TGTGCCAGCAGCTTGGTTTCGTCAGGGGGTATTGAAAAACTGTTTTTT. Translated, it gives CASSLVSSGGIEKLFF.

The chain uses TRBV7-9 and TRBJ1-2; D is uncertain. The CDR3 runs to 14 residues. Trimming removed 1 base at V and 3 bases at J, with 9 bases between. CDR1 SEHNR and CDR2 FQNEAQ come from the germline V gene (reference sequence). CDR3 nucleotide sequence: TGTGCCAGCAGCTTAGACCCAACAGACTATGGCTACACCTTC. Translating gives CASSLDPTDYGYTF. Complete variable domain (other parts from reference TRBV7-9 and TRBJ1-2): DTGVSQNPRHKITKRGQNVTFRCDPISEHNRLYWYRQTLGQGPEFLTYFQNEAQLEKSRLLSDRFSAERPKGSFSTLEIQRTEQGDSAMYLCASSLDPTDYGYTFGSGTRLTVV.

The chain combines TRBV21-1 with TRBJ2-7; TRBD2 is the table's D call and was not checked against the DNA. TRBV21-1 is shown as a pseudogene. CDR3 size: 14 residues. The CDR3 is CASSGSGKSYEQYF. The CDR3 nucleotides are TGTGCCAGCAGTGGTAGCGGGAAGTCGTACGAGCAGTACTTC.

V and J are TRBV7-2 and TRBJ2-5, with unresolved D. CDR1 and CDR2 from the germline V gene are SGHTA and FQGNSA. The CDR3 contains 12 residues. V lost 3 bases and J 5 bases, leaving 7 bases between the germline ends. The CDR3 region has the DNA TGTGCCAGCAGCTTCATCCGGGAGACCCAGTACTTC. This sequence encodes CASSFIRETQYF. Together with reference TRBV7-2 and TRBJ2-5, the CDR3 gives the full variable domain: GAGVSQSPSNKVTEKGKDVELRCDPISGHTALYWYRQSLGQGLEFLIYFQGNSAPDKSGLPSDRFSAERTGGSVSTLTIQRTQQEDSAVYLCASSFIRETQYFGPGTRLLVL.

The chain has TRBV9 and TRBJ1-3; D is unresolved. CDR1 is SGDLS and CDR2 is YYNGEE in the germline V gene. This CDR3 has 16 residues. Trimming shortened V by 0 bases and J by 2 bases, and 12 bases separated the two germline ends. CDR3 in amino acids: CASSVELKGAGNTIYF. The CDR3 DNA sequence: TGTGCCAGCAGCGTAGAATTGAAAGGAGCTGGAAACACCATATATTTT.

This chain links TRBV7-2 with TRBJ1-6; D gene uncertain. This CDR3 is 15 amino acids long. With 4 bases removed from V and 9 bases from J, the gap between germline ends came to 16 bases. Germline values: CDR1 SGHTA, CDR2 FQGNSA. This chain's CDR3 is CASSSMPAPGSPLHF. CDR3 nucleotide sequence: TGTGCCAGCAGCTCTATGCCCGCCCCTGGTTCACCCCTCCACTTT.

In DNA, the CDR3 is TGTGCCTGGAGCTACAGGGGGAACACTGAAGCTTTCTTT. This codes for CAWSYRGNTEAFF. The chain employs TRBV30 and TRBJ1-1, with 7 bases aligning to TRBD1. CDR1 is GTSNPN, CDR2 SVGIG, per germline (reference sequence). The V segment lost 3 bases and the J segment 1 base; nucleotides outside the gene matches: 2. The CDR3 loop spans 13 amino acids. The variable domain in full, with the rest retrieved from reference TRBV30 and TRBJ1-1, is SQTIHQWPATLVQPVGSPLSLECTVEGTSNPNLYWYRQAAGRGLQLLFYSVGIGQISSEVPQNLSASRPQDRQFILSSKKLLLSDSGFYLCAWSYRGNTEAFFGQGTRLTVV.

The rearrangement links TRBV6-1 to TRBJ1-1; possible D gene TRBD1, 6 bases. The ends were cut back, 6 bases at V and 5 bases at J, with 16 bases in the middle. The CDR3 totals 14 residues. Per the germline V gene, CDR1 is MNHNS and CDR2 is SASEGT. The chain's CDR3 is CASSETGGRTEAFF. CDR3 sequence (DNA): TGTGCCAGCAGCGAGACAGGAGGACGGACTGAAGCTTTCTTT.

V usage is TRBV30 and J usage is TRBJ2-2, with D perhaps TRBD1 (6 bases). The V end lost 3 bases, the J end lost 4 bases, and 9 bases lay between the germline ends. This CDR3 spans 13 amino acids. Germline V CDR1 and CDR2: GTSNPN, SVGIG (reference sequence). The CDR3 nucleotides are TGTGCCTGGAGACAGGGTCCCACCGGGGAGCTGTTTTTT. This encodes CAWRQGPTGELFF.

This chain joins TRBV30 and TRBJ1-1; D is unclear. V was cut by 3 bases and J by 1 base, with 12 bases left in between. CDR1 is GTSNPN, CDR2 SVGIG, per germline (reference sequence). There are 14 residues in the CDR3. DNA of the CDR3: TGTGCCTGGAGAATGCGTACGTCGAACACTGAAGCTTTCTTT. It encodes CAWRMRTSNTEAFF.

This chain joins TRBV5-6 and TRBJ1-1; D is ambiguous. There are 14 residues in the CDR3. The germline V gene has CDR1 SGHDT and CDR2 YYEEEE. V was cut by 4 bases and J by 8 bases, with 18 bases left in between. CDR3 region: CASSTIKTHLEAFF. The CDR3 DNA reads as TGTGCCAGCAGCACAATTAAAACACACCTCGAAGCTTTCTTT. The full variable domain, its missing parts supplied by reference TRBV5-6 and TRBJ1-1, is DAGVTQSPTHLIKTRGQQVTLRCSPKSGHDTVSWYQQALGQGPQFIFQYYEEEERQRGNFPDRFSGHQFPNYSSELNVNALLLGDSALYLCASSTIKTHLEAFFGQGTRLTVV.

V is TRBV7-9 and J is TRBJ2-7; 11 bases are shared with TRBD2. Germline loops: CDR1 SEHNR, CDR2 FQNEAQ (reference sequence). Germline trimming cut 1 base from V and 5 bases from J; bases unmatched to any gene: 7. The CDR3 totals 16 residues. The CDR3 protein is CASSLGRLAGTHEQYF. In DNA, the CDR3 is TGTGCCAGCAGCTTAGGGAGACTAGCGGGAACTCACGAGCAGTACTTC. Full variable domain (rest looked up from reference TRBV7-9 and TRBJ2-7): DTGVSQNPRHKITKRGQNVTFRCDPISEHNRLYWYRQTLGQGPEFLTYFQNEAQLEKSRLLSDRFSAERPKGSFSTLEIQRTEQGDSAMYLCASSLGRLAGTHEQYFGPGTRLTVT.

The table lists this clone with a count of one. The J gene is TRBJ2-7, the V gene TRBV28, with 10 bases fitting TRBD1. After removal of 0 bases from V and 3 bases from J, the junction contained 5 bases not matched to a gene. CDR1 and CDR2 from the germline V gene are MDHEN and SYDVKM. The CDR3 has 16 residues. The CDR3 loop reads CASSLWGQGTFYEQYF. In DNA form, the CDR3 reads TGTGCCAGCAGTTTATGGGGACAGGGGACCTTCTACGAGCAGTACTTC.

The CDR3 DNA reads as TGTGCCAGCAGTTACTCGATACTTCATCCCGAAGCTTTCTTT. Its protein product is CASSYSILHPEAFF. This chain joins TRBV6-5 and TRBJ1-1, with D unclear. Germline V gene sequence: CDR1 MNHEY, CDR2 SVGAGI. The CDR3 has 14 amino acids. V shed 0 bases and J shed 8 bases, with 13 bases lying between them.

On this clone itself: At one boundary the junction diverges from the germline segment, which might be a read error. The rearrangement uses TRBV6-4 and TRBJ2-5, with TRBD1 matching over 7 bases. Germline V gene data show CDR1 as MRHNA and CDR2 as SNTAGT. The CDR3 has 15 residues. The CDR3 here is CASSYSRAGGETQYF. The CDR3 bases are TGTGCCAGCAGTTACTCGAGAGCAGGGGGAGAGACCCAGTACTTC.

The chain links TRBV18 to TRBJ1-1, with 11 positions matching TRBD1. The CDR3 loop spans 14 amino acids. Trimming at V came to 4 bases and at J to 11 bases, leaving 9 bases not matched to a gene. Germline-derived CDR1 and CDR2 are KGHSH and LQKENI. The CDR3 is CASSLGTGGVDAFF. CDR3 in DNA: TGTGCCAGCTCACTAGGGACAGGGGGAGTCGATGCTTTCTTT. The full variable domain, its missing parts supplied by reference TRBV18 and TRBJ1-1, is NAGVMQNPRHLVRRRGQEARLRCSPMKGHSHVYWYRQLPEEGLKFMVYLQKENIIDESGMPKERFSAEFPKEGPSILRIQQVVRGDSAAYFCASSLGTGGVDAFFGQGTRLTVV.

The chain combines TRBV2 with TRBJ2-1, with TRBD2 matching over 11 bases. This CDR3 has 18 residues. The V gene's germline CDR1 is SNHLY and CDR2 FYNNEI. After removal of 4 bases from V and 0 bases from J, the junction contained 8 bases not matched to a gene. DNA of the CDR3: TGTGCCAGCAGTGGGTCCCCTAGCGGGGGGAGCTCCTACAATGAGCAGTTCTTC. It specifies CASSGSPSGGSSYNEQFF.

This chain links TRBV6-6 with TRBJ2-7; 12 bases map to TRBD2. Looked up from germline, CDR1 is MNHNY and CDR2 is SVGAGI (reference sequence). The J segment lost 0 bases and the V segment lost 6 bases, leaving 6 bases of the junction unmatched. This CDR3 contains 16 residues. In DNA form, the CDR3 reads TGTGCCAGCAGCTCGGGACTAGCGGGTCTCTCCTACGAGCAGTACTTC. It yields the protein CASSSGLAGLSYEQYF.